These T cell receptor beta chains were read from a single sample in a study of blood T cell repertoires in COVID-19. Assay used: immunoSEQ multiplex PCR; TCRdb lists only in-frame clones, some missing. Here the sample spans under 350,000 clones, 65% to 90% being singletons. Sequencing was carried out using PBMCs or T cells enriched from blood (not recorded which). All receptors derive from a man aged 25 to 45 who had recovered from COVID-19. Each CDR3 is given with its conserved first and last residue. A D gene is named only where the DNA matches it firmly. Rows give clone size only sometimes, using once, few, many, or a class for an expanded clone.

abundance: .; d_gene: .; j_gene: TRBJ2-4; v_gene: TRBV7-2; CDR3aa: CASRGGTPRYIQYF; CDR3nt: TGTGCCAGCAGGGGAGGGACACCCCGGTACATTCAGTACTTC
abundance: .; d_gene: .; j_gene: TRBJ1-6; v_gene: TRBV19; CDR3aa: CASSIDQGASPLHF; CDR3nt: TGTGCCAGTAGTATAGATCAAGGGGCCTCACCCCTCCACTTT
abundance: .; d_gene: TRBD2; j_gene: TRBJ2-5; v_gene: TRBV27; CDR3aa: CASSLSLLAGGHRETQYF; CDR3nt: TGTGCCAGCAGTTTATCGTTGCTAGCGGGGGGGCATCGGGAGACCCAGTACTTC
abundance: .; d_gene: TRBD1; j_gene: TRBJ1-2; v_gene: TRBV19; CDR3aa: CASSLQGALGYTF; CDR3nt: TGTGCCAGTAGTCTCCAGGGGGCGCTTGGCTACACCTTC
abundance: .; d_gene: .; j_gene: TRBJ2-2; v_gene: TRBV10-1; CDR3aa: CASSESLPRGGITGELFF; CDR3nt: TGCGCCAGCAGTGAGTCCCTTCCTAGGGGGGGAATCACCGGGGAGCTGTTTTTT
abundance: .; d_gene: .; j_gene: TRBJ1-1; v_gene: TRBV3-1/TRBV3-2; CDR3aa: CASKQQANTEAFF; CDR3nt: TGTGCCAGCAAGCAGCAGGCCAACACTGAAGCTTTCTTT
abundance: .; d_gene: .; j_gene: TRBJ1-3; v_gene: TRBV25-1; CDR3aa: CASSEWSGSSGNTIYF; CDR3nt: TGTGCCAGCAGTGAATGGTCAGGCTCCTCTGGAAACACCATATATTTT
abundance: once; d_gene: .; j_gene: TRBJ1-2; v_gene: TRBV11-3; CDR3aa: CASSPSGFGYTF; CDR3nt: TGTGCCAGCAGCCCTTCAGGGTTTGGCTACACCTTC
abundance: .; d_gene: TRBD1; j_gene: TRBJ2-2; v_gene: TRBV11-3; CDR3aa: CASSPGQGWSAGELFF; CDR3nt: TGTGCCAGCAGCCCCGGACAGGGGTGGTCGGCCGGGGAGCTGTTTTTT
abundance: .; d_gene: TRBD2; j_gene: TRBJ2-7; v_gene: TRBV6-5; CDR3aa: CASRGLVYEQYF; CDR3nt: TGTGCCAGCAGGGGACTAGTTTACGAGCAGTACTTC
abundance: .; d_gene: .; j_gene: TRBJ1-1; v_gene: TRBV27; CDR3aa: CASIDEAFF; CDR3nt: TGTGCCAGCATAGATGAAGCTTTCTTT
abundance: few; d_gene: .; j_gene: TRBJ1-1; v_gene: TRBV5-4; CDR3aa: CASSSGAGQRTEAFF; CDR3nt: TGTGCCAGCAGCTCAGGGGCCGGACAGAGGACTGAAGCTTTCTTT
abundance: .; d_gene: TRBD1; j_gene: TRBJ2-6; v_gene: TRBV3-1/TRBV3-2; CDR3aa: CASSQRTGAGANVLTF; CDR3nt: TGTGCCAGCAGCCAGAGGACAGGGGCTGGGGCCAACGTCCTGACTTTC
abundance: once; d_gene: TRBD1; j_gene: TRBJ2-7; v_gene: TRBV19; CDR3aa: CASSEPGQGTYEQYF; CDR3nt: TGTGCCAGTAGTGAACCGGGACAGGGCACCTACGAGCAGTACTTC
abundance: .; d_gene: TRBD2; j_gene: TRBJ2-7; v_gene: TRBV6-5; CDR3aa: CASRPSGPSYEQYF; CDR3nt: TGTGCCAGCAGACCTAGCGGGCCTTCCTACGAGCAGTACTTC
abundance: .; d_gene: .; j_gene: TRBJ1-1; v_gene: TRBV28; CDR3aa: CASSFPRQARTEAFF; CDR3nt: TGTGCCAGCAGTTTCCCTCGACAGGCTCGTACTGAAGCTTTCTTT
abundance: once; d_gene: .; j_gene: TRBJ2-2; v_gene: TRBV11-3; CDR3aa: CASSHPPGVGNTGELFF; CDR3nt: TGTGCCAGCAGCCACCCCCCCGGGGTGGGGAACACCGGGGAGCTGTTTTTT
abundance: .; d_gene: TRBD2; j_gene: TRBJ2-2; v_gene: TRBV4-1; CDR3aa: CASSQDRFSGGSSGELFF; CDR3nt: TGCGCCAGCAGCCAAGATCGGTTTAGCGGGGGATCCTCCGGGGAGCTGTTTTTT
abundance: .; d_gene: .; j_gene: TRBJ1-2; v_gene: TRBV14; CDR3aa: CASSQAGDLWGSNYGYTF; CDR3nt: TGTGCCAGCAGCCAAGCGGGAGACCTTTGGGGATCTAACTATGGCTACACCTTC
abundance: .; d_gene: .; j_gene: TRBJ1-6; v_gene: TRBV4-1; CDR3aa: CASSNTGSNSPLHF; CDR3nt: TGCGCCAGCAGTAACACAGGTTCCAATTCACCCCTCCACTTT
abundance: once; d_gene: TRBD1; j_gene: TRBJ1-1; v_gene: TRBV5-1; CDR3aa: CASRGQGAGDTEAFF; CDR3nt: TGCGCCAGCAGAGGACAGGGGGCAGGAGACACTGAAGCTTTCTTT
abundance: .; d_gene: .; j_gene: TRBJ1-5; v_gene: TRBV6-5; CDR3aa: CASRQGWNQPQHF; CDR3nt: TGTGCCAGCAGACAGGGTTGGAATCAGCCCCAGCATTTT
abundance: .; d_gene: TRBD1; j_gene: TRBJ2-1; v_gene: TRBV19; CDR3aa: CASSRSPGTGGISEQFF; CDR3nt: TGTGCCAGTAGTCGATCCCCCGGGACAGGGGGAATTAGTGAGCAGTTCTTC
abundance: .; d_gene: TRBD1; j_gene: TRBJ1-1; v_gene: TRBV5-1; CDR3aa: CASSWAQGGNTEAFF; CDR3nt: TGCGCCAGCAGCTGGGCCCAGGGGGGAAACACTGAAGCTTTCTTT
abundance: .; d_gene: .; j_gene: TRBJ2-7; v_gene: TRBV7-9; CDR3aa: CASSPGIWRYEQYF; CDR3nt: TGTGCCAGCAGCCCTGGAATCTGGAGGTACGAGCAGTACTTC
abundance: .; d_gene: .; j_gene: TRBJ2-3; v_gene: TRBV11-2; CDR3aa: CASSPRRQHHTDTQYF; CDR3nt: TGTGCCAGCAGCCCCCGTCGACAACACCACACAGATACGCAGTATTTT
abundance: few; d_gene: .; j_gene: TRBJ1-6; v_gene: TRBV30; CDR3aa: CAWTSVGNSPLHF; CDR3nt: TGTGCCTGGACAAGCGTTGGCAATTCACCCCTCCACTTT
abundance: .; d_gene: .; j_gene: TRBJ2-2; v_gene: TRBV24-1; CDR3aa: CATNRVDTGELFF; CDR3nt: TGTGCCACTAACAGGGTTGACACCGGGGAGCTGTTTTTT
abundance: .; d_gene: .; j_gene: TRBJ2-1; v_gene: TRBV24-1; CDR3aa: CATSRASYNEQFF; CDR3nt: TGTGCCACCAGTCGAGCCTCCTACAATGAGCAGTTCTTC
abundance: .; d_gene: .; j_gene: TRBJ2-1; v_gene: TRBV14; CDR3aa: CASSRPSRPYNEQFF; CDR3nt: TGTGCCAGCAGCCGCCCTAGCCGCCCCTACAATGAGCAGTTCTTC